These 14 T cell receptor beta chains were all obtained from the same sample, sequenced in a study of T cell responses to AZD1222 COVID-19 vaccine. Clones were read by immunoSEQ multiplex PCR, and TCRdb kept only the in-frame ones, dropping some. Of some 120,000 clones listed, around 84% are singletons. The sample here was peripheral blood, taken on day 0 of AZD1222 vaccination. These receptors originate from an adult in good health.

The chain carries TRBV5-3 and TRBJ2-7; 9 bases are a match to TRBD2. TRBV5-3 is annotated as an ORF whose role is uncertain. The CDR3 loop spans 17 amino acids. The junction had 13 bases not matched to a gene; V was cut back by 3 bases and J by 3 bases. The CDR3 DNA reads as TGTGCCAGAAGCTGGGGGGAGTGGCTAGCGGGGATCTACGAGCAGTACTTC. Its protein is CARSWGEWLAGIYEQYF.

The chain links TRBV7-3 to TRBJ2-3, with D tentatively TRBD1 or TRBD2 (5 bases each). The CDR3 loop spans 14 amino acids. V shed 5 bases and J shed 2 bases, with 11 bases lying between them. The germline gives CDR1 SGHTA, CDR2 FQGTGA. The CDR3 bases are TGTGCCAGCAGCCCTGGGGGTTACACAGATACGCAGTATTTT. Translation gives CASSPGGYTDTQYF. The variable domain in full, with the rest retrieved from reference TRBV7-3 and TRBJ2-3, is GAGVSQTPSNKVTEKGKYVELRCDPISGHTALYWYRQSLGQGPEFLIYFQGTGAADDSGLPNDRFFAVRPEGSVSTLKIQRTERGDSAVYLCASSPGGYTDTQYFGPGTRLTVL.

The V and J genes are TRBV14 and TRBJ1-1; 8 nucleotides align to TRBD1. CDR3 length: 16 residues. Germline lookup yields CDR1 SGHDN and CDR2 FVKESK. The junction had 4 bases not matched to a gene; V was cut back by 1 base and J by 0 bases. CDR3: CASSQAQGAMNTEAFF. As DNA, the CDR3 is TGTGCCAGCAGCCAAGCGCAGGGGGCCATGAACACTGAAGCTTTCTTT.

As DNA, the CDR3 is TGTGCCACCAGTGATGCGTCAACTGAAGCTTTCTTT. Amino acid sequence: CATSDASTEAFF. The chain recombines TRBV24-1 with TRBJ1-1, with no clear D. The CDR3 extends over 12 amino acids. Germline V gives CDR1 KGHDR, CDR2 SFDVKD. Trimming cost V 3 bases and J 5 bases, with 6 bases left between them.

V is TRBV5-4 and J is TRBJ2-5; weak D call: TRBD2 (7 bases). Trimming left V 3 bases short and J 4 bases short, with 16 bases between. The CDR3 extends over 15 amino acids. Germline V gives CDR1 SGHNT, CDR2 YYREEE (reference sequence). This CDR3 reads CASSSQGGGGETQYF. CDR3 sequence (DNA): TGTGCCAGCAGCTCCCAAGGGGGGGGCGGAGAGACCCAGTACTTC.

The DNA for the CDR3 is TGTGCCAGCAGTTTAGGGGGGGGCGGTCAAGAAAAACTGTTTTTT. Its protein product is CASSLGGGGQEKLFF. The chain carries TRBV27 and TRBJ1-4; D might be TRBD1 (6 bases). The CDR3 spans 15 residues. Germline V gene lookup returns CDR1 MNHEY and CDR2 SMNVEV (reference sequence). V was trimmed by 2 bases and J by 8 bases, leaving 15 bases between them.

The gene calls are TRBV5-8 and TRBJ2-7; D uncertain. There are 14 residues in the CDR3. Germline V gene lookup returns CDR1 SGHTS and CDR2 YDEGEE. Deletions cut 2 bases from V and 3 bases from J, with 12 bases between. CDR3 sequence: CASSFHGRIYEQYF. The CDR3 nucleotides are TGTGCCAGCAGCTTCCACGGACGAATCTACGAGCAGTACTTC. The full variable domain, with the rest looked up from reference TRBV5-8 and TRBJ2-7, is EAGVTQSPTHLIKTRGQQATLRCSPISGHTSVYWYQQALGLGLQFLLWYDEGEERNRGNFPPRFSGRQFPNYSSELNVNALELEDSALYLCASSFHGRIYEQYFGPGTRLTVT.

The CDR3 spells CASSMVPGANVLTF. For the CDR3, the DNA is TGTGCCAGTAGTATGGTACCTGGGGCCAACGTCCTGACTTTC. The chain joins TRBV19 to TRBJ2-6; the D is unclear. Trimming stripped 3 bases from V and 2 bases from J, with 5 bases between. The CDR3 extends over 14 amino acids. Germline values: CDR1 LNHDA, CDR2 SQIVND (reference sequence). Looking up the rest from reference TRBV19 and TRBJ2-6 gives the full variable domain: DGGITQSPKYLFRKEGQNVTLSCEQNLNHDAMYWYRQDPGQGLRLIYYSQIVNDFQKGDIAEGYSVSREKKESFPLTVTSAQKNPTAFYLCASSMVPGANVLTFGAGSRLTVL.

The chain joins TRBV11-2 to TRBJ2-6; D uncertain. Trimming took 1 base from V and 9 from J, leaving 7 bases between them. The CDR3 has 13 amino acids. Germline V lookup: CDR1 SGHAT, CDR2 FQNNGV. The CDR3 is CASSLANLNVLTF. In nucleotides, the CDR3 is TGTGCCAGCAGCTTAGCAAATCTCAACGTCCTGACTTTC.

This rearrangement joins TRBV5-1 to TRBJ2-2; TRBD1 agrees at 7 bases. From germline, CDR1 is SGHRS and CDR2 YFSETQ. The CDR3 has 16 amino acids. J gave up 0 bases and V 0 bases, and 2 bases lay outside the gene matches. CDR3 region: CASSLVGTANTGELFF. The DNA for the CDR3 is TGCGCCAGCAGCTTGGTGGGGACAGCGAACACCGGGGAGCTGTTTTTT.

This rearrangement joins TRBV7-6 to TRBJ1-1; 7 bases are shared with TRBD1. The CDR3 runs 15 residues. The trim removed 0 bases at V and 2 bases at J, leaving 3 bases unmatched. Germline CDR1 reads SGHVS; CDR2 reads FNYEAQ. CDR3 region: CASSLAGTDNTEAFF. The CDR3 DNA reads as TGTGCCAGCAGCTTAGCAGGGACAGATAACACTGAAGCTTTCTTT.

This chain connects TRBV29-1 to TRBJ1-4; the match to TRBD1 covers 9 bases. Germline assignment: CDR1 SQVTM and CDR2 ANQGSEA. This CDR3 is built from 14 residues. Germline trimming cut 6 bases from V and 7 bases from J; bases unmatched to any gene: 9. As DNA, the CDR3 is TGCAGCGTAACTAAGACAGGGGGAGGTGAAAAACTGTTTTTT. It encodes CSVTKTGGGEKLFF.

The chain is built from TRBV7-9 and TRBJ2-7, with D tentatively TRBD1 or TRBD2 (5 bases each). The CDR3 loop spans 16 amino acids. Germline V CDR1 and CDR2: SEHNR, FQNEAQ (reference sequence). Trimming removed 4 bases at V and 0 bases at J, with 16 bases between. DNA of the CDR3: TGTGCCAGCAGCTCTCGACGGGACCGTAGCTCCTACGAGCAGTACTTC. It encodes CASSSRRDRSSYEQYF.

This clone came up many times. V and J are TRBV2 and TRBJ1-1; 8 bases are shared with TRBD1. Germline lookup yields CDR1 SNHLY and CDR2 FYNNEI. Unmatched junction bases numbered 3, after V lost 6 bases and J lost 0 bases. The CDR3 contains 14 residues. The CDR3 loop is CASRLQGVNTEAFF. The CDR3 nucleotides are TGTGCCAGCAGGTTACAGGGGGTGAACACTGAAGCTTTCTTT.